Following are 12 T cell receptor beta chains from one sample sequenced in a study of T cell responses to AZD1222 COVID-19 vaccine. TCRdb's table, derived via immunoSEQ multiplex PCR, lists solely in-frame clones and lacks some. The sample consists of 65,000 or so clones, 80% to 85% of them appearing once. The sequencing used peripheral blood, collected on day 0 of AZD1222 vaccination. The receptors shown here come from an adult in good health.

This clone came up a few times. The chain couples TRBV28 to TRBJ1-2; D is unresolved. CDR3 size: 12 residues. V lost 4 bases and J lost 7, with 10 bases in between. CDR1 MDHEN and CDR2 SYDVKM come from the germline V gene. The CDR3 bases are TGTGCCAGCAGTTCCATAAGGTTTGGCTACACCTTC. Translation: CASSSIRFGYTF.

This clone is a singleton in its sample. The chain couples TRBV28 to TRBJ1-4; D not resolved. The CDR3 is 15 amino acids. Germline lookup yields CDR1 MDHEN and CDR2 SYDVKM. Trimming cost V 5 bases and J 3 bases, with 13 bases left between them. The CDR3 region has the DNA TGTGCCAGCAGTCTCGGTACGGCCGCTAATGAAAAACTGTTTTTT. It yields the protein CASSLGTAANEKLFF. Supplemented by reference TRBV28 and TRBJ1-4, the full variable domain reads DVKVTQSSRYLVKRTGEKVFLECVQDMDHENMFWYRQDPGLGLRLIYFSYDVKMKEKGDIPEGYSVSREKKERFSLILESASTNQTSMYLCASSLGTAANEKLFFGSGTQLSVL.

V gene TRBV5-4 combines with J gene TRBJ1-1, with a weak D call TRBD1 (5 bases). V was shortened by 0 bases and J by 0 bases, with 12 bases between the two germline ends. The germline V gene encodes CDR1 SGHNT and CDR2 YYREEE (reference sequence). The CDR3 is made up of 16 amino acids. The chain's CDR3 is CASSLGGARLNTEAFF. The CDR3 DNA sequence: TGTGCCAGCAGCTTGGGTGGGGCCAGGTTGAACACTGAAGCTTTCTTT.

This clone has just a few counts. CDR3 DNA: TGTGCCAGCAGCCGCCTAGCGGGGGGTTCCTACAATGAGCAGTTCTTC. It specifies CASSRLAGGSYNEQFF. The chain uses TRBV6-2 or TRBV6-3 and TRBJ2-1; 11 nucleotides match TRBD2. V gave up 6 bases and J gave up 1 base; unmatched junction bases: 5. The V gene's germline CDR1 is MNHEY and CDR2 SVGEGT. The CDR3 covers 16 residues.

CDR3 protein: CASSFGTSGHNEQFF. CDR3 coding DNA: TGTGCCAGCAGCTTCGGGACTAGCGGTCACAATGAGCAGTTCTTC. This sequence joins TRBV5-6 and TRBJ2-1, with TRBD2 matching over 11 bases. The CDR3 extends over 15 amino acids. The V gene's germline CDR1 is SGHDT and CDR2 YYEEEE. The ends lost 2 bases at V and 5 bases at J; junction bases unmatched: 3.

The chain carries TRBV3-1 (or the pseudogene TRBV3-2) and TRBJ2-1, with 9 nucleotides matching TRBD1. The germline gives CDR1 LGHDT, CDR2 YNNKEL (reference sequence). The CDR3 totals 15 residues. Trimming took 2 bases from V and 10 from J; bases not matched to a gene: 9. CDR3 loop: CASSQRDRVLYEQFF. In DNA, the CDR3 is TGTGCCAGCAGCCAACGGGACAGGGTGTTATACGAGCAGTTCTTC.

The chain recombines TRBV11-2 with TRBJ1-1; a possible D gene is TRBD1 (6 bases). The germline CDR1 and CDR2 sequences are SGHAT and FQNNGV. V lost 6 bases, J lost 4 bases, and 15 bases lay in between. This CDR3 spans 14 amino acids. CDR3 DNA: TGTGCCAGCAGGATAAGGGGGGAAGCCACTGAAGCTTTCTTT. It specifies CASRIRGEATEAFF.

The chain is built from TRBV10-3 and TRBJ2-7, with D perhaps TRBD1 (6 bases). This CDR3 spans 15 amino acids. The germline gives CDR1 ENHRY, CDR2 SYGVKD. V lost 3 bases, J lost 5 bases, and 17 bases lay in between. The CDR3 is CAISDPRGGGDEQYF. The CDR3 bases are TGTGCCATCAGTGACCCTCGAGGGGGTGGGGACGAGCAGTACTTC.

The rearrangement links TRBV5-1 to TRBJ2-7; 7 bases align to TRBD1. Germline V gene data show CDR1 as SGHRS and CDR2 as YFSETQ. The CDR3 consists of 15 residues. The V gene end was trimmed by 6 bases and the J gene end by 6 bases; junction bases not matched to a gene: 15. CDR3 bases: TGCGCCAGCACAAGTAGGGGGACAGACTTATCCGAGCAGTACTTC. Amino acid sequence: CASTSRGTDLSEQYF.

Here the CDR3 DNA reads TGTGCCAGCAGCGTAGATCTTGACCAGCCCCAGCATTTT. Amino acid sequence: CASSVDLDQPQHF. V usage is TRBV9 and J usage is TRBJ1-5, with D uncertain. V was pared by 0 bases and J by 7 bases, with 8 bases between. The CDR3 is 13 amino acids. Germline CDR1 reads SGDLS; CDR2 reads YYNGEE.

DNA of the CDR3: TGTGCCAGCAGCGAGGCATGGGGAGACACTGAAGCTTTCTTT. Translation: CASSEAWGDTEAFF. The genes are TRBV3-1 (or the pseudogene TRBV3-2) and TRBJ1-1; no reliable D call. There are 14 residues in the CDR3. V lost 5 bases to trimming and J lost 3 bases, with 13 bases between them. Per the germline V gene, CDR1 is LGHDT and CDR2 is YNNKEL (reference sequence).

The chain links TRBV5-1 to TRBJ2-5; D is uncertain. Germline CDR1 SGHRS, CDR2 YFSETQ. V dropped 1 base and J dropped 5 bases, with 12 bases sitting between them. The CDR3 has 14 amino acids. CDR3 protein: CASSLQGMGETQYF. The CDR3 DNA reads as TGCGCCAGCAGCTTGCAAGGGATGGGGGAGACCCAGTACTTC.